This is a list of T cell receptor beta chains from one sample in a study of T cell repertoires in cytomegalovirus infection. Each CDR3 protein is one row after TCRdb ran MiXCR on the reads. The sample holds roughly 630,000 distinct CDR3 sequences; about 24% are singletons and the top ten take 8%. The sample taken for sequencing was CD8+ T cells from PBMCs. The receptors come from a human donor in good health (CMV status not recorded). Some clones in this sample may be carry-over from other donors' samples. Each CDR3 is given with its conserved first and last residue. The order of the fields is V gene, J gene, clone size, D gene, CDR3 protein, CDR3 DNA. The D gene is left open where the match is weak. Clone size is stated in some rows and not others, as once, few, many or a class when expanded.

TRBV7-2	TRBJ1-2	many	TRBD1	CASSPQGLGTGLANYGYTF	TGTGCCAGCAGCCCCCAGGGGCTCGGGACAGGTCTCGCTAACTATGGCTACACCTTC
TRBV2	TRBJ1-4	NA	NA	CASSAGRINEKLFF	TGTGCCAGCAGTGCTGGGCGGATTAATGAAAAACTGTTTTTT
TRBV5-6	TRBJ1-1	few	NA	CASSSLAVGTEAFF	TGTGCCAGCAGCTCCCTCGCTGTAGGAACTGAAGCTTTCTTT
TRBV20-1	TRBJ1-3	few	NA	CSARDASGNTIYF	TGCAGTGCTAGAGATGCGTCTGGAAACACCATATATTTT
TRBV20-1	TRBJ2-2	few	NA	CSARDWGNTGELFF	TGCAGTGCTAGAGATTGGGGGAACACCGGGGAGCTGTTTTTT
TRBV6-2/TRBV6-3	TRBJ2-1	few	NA	CASSRVGEAVNEQFF	TGTGCCAGCAGTCGCGTCGGGGAGGCGGTCAATGAGCAGTTCTTC
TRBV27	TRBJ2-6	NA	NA	CASSFAGANVLTF	TGTGCCAGCAGTTTTGCTGGGGCCAACGTCCTGACTTTC
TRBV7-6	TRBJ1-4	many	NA	CASSLGPGTNEKLFF	TGTGCCAGCAGCTTAGGACCGGGGACTAATGAAAAACTGTTTTTT
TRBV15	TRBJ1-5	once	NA	CATSPSRTSNQPQHF	TGTGCCACCAGCCCCTCCCGGACAAGCAATCAGCCCCAGCATTTT
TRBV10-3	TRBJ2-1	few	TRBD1	CAISATNRGLYNEQFF	TGTGCCATCAGTGCAACCAACAGGGGGCTCTACAATGAGCAGTTCTTC
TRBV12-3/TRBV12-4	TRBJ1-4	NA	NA	CASSYPVDDEKLFF	TGTGCCAGCAGTTACCCGGTGGATGATGAAAAACTGTTTTTT
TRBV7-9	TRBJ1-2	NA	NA	CASSLEALANLYGYTF	TGTGCCAGCAGCTTAGAGGCCTTGGCAAACCTCTATGGCTACACCTTC
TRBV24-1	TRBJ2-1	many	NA	CATTGGQDNEQFF	TGTGCCACCACCGGAGGACAAGACAATGAGCAGTTCTTC
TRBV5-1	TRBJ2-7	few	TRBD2	CASSFSGGAEQYF	TGCGCCAGCAGCTTTAGCGGGGGGGCCGAGCAGTACTTC
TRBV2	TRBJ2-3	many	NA	CASRGDTQYF	TGTGCCAGCCGGGGTGATACGCAGTATTTT
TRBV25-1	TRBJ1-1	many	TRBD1	CASSEWEGTGDTEAFF	TGTGCCAGCAGTGAATGGGAGGGGACAGGGGACACTGAAGCTTTCTTT